There are many counts of the clone carrying this T cell receptor beta chain. The CDR3 sequence is 17 residues long. Germline V gives CDR1 SGHVS, CDR2 FQNEAQ. V lost 5 bases to trimming and J lost 0 bases; unmatched junction nucleotides: 10. The data are from a study of T cells in Graves' hyperthyroidism and ophthalmopathy. Study as a whole: Peripheral blood sampling occurred at initial diagnosis, before any treatment.

RNA transcripts yielded amplified TCR beta CDR3 regions. The primer set for the first-round RT-PCR of the TCR CDR3 was HTBI. Each CDR3 protein gets one entry after TCRdb re-called the multiplex PCR reads with MiXCR. This table holds 370,000 or so distinct CDR3 sequences, less than 15% found once. Recently diagnosed hyperthyroidism of less than 2 months' duration affected patients aged 18 to 65. The blood sample was taken at first hyperthyroidism diagnosis, before any ophthalmopathy symptoms. This rearrangement joins TRBV7-8 to TRBJ1-3; 7 positions match TRBD1. The material sequenced was blood. This TCR was sampled from a young man with Graves' hyperthyroidism that later progressed to Graves' ophthalmopathy. This chain's CDR3 is CASSDRAGQLSGNTIYF. CDR3 coding DNA: TGTGCCAGCAGCGATCGGGCGGGACAGCTCTCTGGAAACACCATATATTTT.